Here is one TCR beta chain with its context. The germline V gene has CDR1 LGHNA and CDR2 YSLEER. This CDR3 is 17 amino acids long. With 0 bases clipped from V and 4 bases from J, the junction kept 10 bases outside the gene matches. This entry comes from a study of T cell changes during pregnancy in multiple sclerosis. The table came from immunoSEQ multiplex PCR; TCRdb's copy has only in-frame clones and leaves some out. The sample carries over 85,000 clones, roughly nine tenths recorded once. This receptor was obtained from a female donor in good health, enrolled as a control in a pregnancy study. Source: peripheral blood, taken after pregnancy. V gene TRBV4-3 combines with J gene TRBJ1-2, with TRBD1 matching over 8 bases. CDR3 sequence: CASSQELSGGFGYGYTF. CDR3 bases: TGCGCCAGCAGCCAAGAATTGTCAGGGGGCTTTGGCTATGGCTACACCTTC.